The clone carrying this T cell receptor beta chain was found a few times. Trimming removed 4 bases at V and 5 bases at J, with 9 bases between. This CDR3 spans 12 amino acids. Germline-derived CDR1 and CDR2 are SGHDT and YYEEEE. TCRdb independently ran MiXCR on the RT-PCR reads; one entry per CDR3 protein. Among some 960,000 distinct CDR3 sequences listed, more than 15% were seen once. The data are from a study of patients and donors after allogeneic stem cell transplantation. This clonotype originated in a human donor who was either an allogeneic HSCT recipient or a stem cell or donor lymphocyte infusion donor (not recorded which). It is not recorded whose cells these are; they may come from a transplant donor. Sequencing was done on a sample of blood, either unsorted or a sorted T cell fraction (not recorded which). This chain uses TRBV5-6 with TRBJ1-1; D might be TRBD1 (6 bases). The CDR3 reads CASSGGRTEAFF. CDR3 DNA sequence: TGTGCCAGCAGCGGGGGCCGGACTGAAGCTTTCTTT.